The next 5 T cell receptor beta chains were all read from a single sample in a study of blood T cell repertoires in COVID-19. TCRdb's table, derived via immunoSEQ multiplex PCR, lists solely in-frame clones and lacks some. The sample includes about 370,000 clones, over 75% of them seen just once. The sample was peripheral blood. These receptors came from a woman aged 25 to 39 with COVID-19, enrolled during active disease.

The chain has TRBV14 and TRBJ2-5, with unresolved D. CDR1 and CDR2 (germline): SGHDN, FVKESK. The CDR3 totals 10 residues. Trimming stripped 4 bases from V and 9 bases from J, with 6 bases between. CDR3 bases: TGTGCCAGCAGCCTCCAGGCCCAGTACTTC. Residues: CASSLQAQYF.

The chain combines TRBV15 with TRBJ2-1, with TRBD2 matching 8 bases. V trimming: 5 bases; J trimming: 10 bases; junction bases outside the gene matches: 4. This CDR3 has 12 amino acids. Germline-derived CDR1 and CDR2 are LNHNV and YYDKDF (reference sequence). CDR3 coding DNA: TGTGCCACCAGCCGGACTAGCCGCGAGCAGTTCTTC. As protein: CATSRTSREQFF.

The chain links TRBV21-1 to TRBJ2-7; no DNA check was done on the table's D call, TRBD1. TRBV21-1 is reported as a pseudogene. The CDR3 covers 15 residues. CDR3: CASSPPTGEPYEQYF. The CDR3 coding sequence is TGTGCCAGCAGCCCCCCGACAGGGGAACCCTACGAGCAGTACTTC.

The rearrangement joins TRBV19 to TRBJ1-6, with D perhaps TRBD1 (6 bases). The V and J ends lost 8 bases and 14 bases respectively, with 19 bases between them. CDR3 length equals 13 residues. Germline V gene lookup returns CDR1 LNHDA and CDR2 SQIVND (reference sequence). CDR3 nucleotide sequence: TGTGCCAGTGGTCAGATTACAGGGAAGTCCCTCCACTTT. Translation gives CASGQITGKSLHF.

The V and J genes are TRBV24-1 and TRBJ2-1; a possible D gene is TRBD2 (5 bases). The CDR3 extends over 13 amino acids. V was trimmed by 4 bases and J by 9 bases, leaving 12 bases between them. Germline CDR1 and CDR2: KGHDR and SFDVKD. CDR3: CATSEPPGSEQFF. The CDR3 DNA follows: TGTGCCACCAGTGAACCCCCGGGGAGTGAGCAGTTCTTC.